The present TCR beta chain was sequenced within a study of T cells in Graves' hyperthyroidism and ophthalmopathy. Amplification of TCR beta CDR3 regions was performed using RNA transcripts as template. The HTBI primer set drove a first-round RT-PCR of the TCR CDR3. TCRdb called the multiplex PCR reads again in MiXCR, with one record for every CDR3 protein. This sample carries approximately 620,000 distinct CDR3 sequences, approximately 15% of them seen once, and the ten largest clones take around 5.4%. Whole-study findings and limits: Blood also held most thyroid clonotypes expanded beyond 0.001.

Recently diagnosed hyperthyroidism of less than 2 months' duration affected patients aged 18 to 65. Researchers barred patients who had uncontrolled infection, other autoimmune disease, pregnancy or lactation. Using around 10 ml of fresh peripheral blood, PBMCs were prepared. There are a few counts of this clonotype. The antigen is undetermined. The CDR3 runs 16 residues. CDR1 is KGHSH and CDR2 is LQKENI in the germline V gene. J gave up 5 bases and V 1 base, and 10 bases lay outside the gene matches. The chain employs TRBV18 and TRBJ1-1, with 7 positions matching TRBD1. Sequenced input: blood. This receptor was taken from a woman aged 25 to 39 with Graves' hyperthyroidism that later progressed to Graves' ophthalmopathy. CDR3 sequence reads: CASSPLSGQAATEAFF. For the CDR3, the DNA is TGTGCCAGCTCACCACTCTCCGGACAGGCGGCTACTGAAGCTTTCTTT.